These 27 T cell receptor beta chains originate from one sample sequenced in a study of blood T cell repertoires in COVID-19. The repertoire was sequenced with immunoSEQ multiplex PCR; TCRdb's copy has only in-frame clones and lacks some. The table lists over 85,000 clones, about 90% of them singletons. Sequencing input: peripheral blood. The receptors here all came from a human donor with acute or convalescent COVID-19. The donor label of this sample is uncertain.

The CDR3 DNA reads TGTGCCAGCAGCGTAAATTGGCTAGCGGCTGGGGAGCAGTTCTTC. Its translation: CASSVNWLAAGEQFF. The chain is built from TRBV9 and TRBJ2-1; 7 bases agree with TRBD2. The germline V gene has CDR1 SGDLS and CDR2 YYNGEE. Trimming removed 1 base from V and 10 bases from J; junction bases left unmatched: 11. The CDR3 has 15 amino acids.

The table lists this clone with a count of one. The same CDR3 also results from other DNA sequences found in this sample. This rearrangement joins TRBV19 to TRBJ1-1; the match to TRBD1 covers 9 bases. Germline CDR1 is LNHDA and CDR2 is SQIVND (reference sequence). The CDR3 has 15 residues. The ends lost 3 bases at V and 5 bases at J; junction bases unmatched: 7. The CDR3 DNA reads TGTGCCAGTAGTATTACAGGGGGCGCGGGGACTGAAGCTTTCTTT. Translated, it gives CASSITGGAGTEAFF.

The chain joins TRBV5-4 to TRBJ1-2, with 9 positions matching TRBD1. CDR3 length: 14 residues. V lost 5 bases, J lost 3 bases, and 5 bases stayed unmatched. Germline V lookup: CDR1 SGHNT, CDR2 YYREEE (reference sequence). CDR3 bases: TGTGCCAGCAGTCTACAGGGGGCGCACTATGGCTACACCTTC. Its protein product is CASSLQGAHYGYTF.

V gene TRBV28 combines with J gene TRBJ1-2; TRBD1 agrees at 7 bases. The V gene's germline CDR1 is MDHEN and CDR2 SYDVKM. The J segment lost 2 bases and the V segment lost 5 bases, leaving 2 bases of the junction unmatched. The CDR3 spans 13 residues. In nucleotides, the CDR3 is TGTGCCAGCAGTATACAGGGGAACTATGGCTACACCTTC. Its translation is CASSIQGNYGYTF.

This chain links TRBV3-1 (or the pseudogene TRBV3-2) with TRBJ1-2; 8 positions match TRBD1. The junction had 5 bases not matched to a gene; V was cut back by 4 bases and J by 4 bases. The CDR3 is made up of 14 amino acids. The V gene's germline CDR1 is LGHDT and CDR2 YNNKEL (reference sequence). CDR3 sequence reads: CASSPGQGRYGYTF. DNA of the CDR3: TGTGCCAGCAGCCCAGGACAGGGACGCTATGGCTACACCTTC.

This chain uses TRBV18 with TRBJ2-7; TRBD2 aligns across 8 bases. CDR3 length equals 19 residues. Germline CDR1 is KGHSH and CDR2 is LQKENI. J gave up 3 bases and V 2 bases, and 18 bases lay outside the gene matches. Written as DNA, the CDR3 is TGTGCCAGCTCACCAAAACTGGGAGCCAGCGGGGGAAAGGGCTACGAGCAGTACTTC. Its protein is CASSPKLGASGGKGYEQYF.

The rearrangement joins TRBV27 to TRBJ2-1, with 7 bases matching TRBD2. Germline CDR1 reads MNHEY; CDR2 reads SMNVEV (reference sequence). Trimming cost V 8 bases and J 9 bases; bases outside gene matches: 10. CDR3 length equals 13 residues. This chain's CDR3 is CASGWGTTPEQFF. In DNA, the CDR3 is TGTGCCAGCGGGTGGGGGACTACGCCTGAGCAGTTCTTC.

The chain has TRBV11-3 and TRBJ2-2; TRBD2 matches 8 bases. Germline V gives CDR1 SGHNT, CDR2 YENEEA. The CDR3 length is 16 residues. V lost 3 bases and J lost 4; bases outside the gene matches: 7. CDR3: CASSFSGGPRTGELFF. CDR3 DNA: TGTGCCAGCAGCTTTTCGGGGGGGCCACGCACCGGGGAGCTGTTTTTT.

This chain connects TRBV10-1 to TRBJ2-7; D not certain. V was trimmed by 3 bases and J by 3 bases, leaving 6 bases between them. Germline-derived CDR1 and CDR2 are WNHNN and SYGVQD (reference sequence). The CDR3 is 12 residues long. The CDR3 DNA sequence: TGCGCCAGCAGTGAAAACAGCTACGAGCAGTACTTC. Protein product: CASSENSYEQYF.

This sequence joins TRBV11-2 and TRBJ2-5; TRBD2 might be the D (6 bases). V was cut by 5 bases and J by 0 bases, with 10 bases left in between. This CDR3 is 14 amino acids long. Germline lookup yields CDR1 SGHAT and CDR2 FQNNGV. The chain's CDR3 is CASSRLGYQETQYF. The DNA for the CDR3 is TGTGCCAGCAGCCGACTAGGCTACCAAGAGACCCAGTACTTC.

This chain uses TRBV20-1 with TRBJ2-5, with D possibly TRBD2 on 5 matching bases. Germline V CDR1 and CDR2: DFQATT, SNEGSKA (reference sequence). V lost 6 bases and J 5 bases, leaving 7 bases between the germline ends. This CDR3 comprises 10 residues. The CDR3 region has the DNA TGCAGTGCCCAGCGGGAGACCCAGTACTTC. Protein sequence: CSAQRETQYF.

This clone was seen a handful of times. The chain joins TRBV25-1 to TRBJ2-7; 7 bases align to TRBD1. The CDR3 extends over 15 amino acids. The junction had 8 bases not matched to a gene; V was cut back by 5 bases and J by 1 base. Germline CDR1 MGHDK, CDR2 SYGVNS. CDR3 bases: TGTGCCAGCAGTCCCCTCGGGACAGCTTCCTACGAGCAGTACTTC. Residues: CASSPLGTASYEQYF.

The rearrangement joins TRBV28 to TRBJ2-2; 9 nucleotides align to TRBD2. The CDR3 is 15 residues long. Germline loops: CDR1 MDHEN, CDR2 SYDVKM. J lost 1 base, V lost 3 bases, and 0 bases had no gene match. CDR3 DNA sequence: TGTGCCAGCAGTTTGACTAGCGGGAACACCGGGGAGCTGTTTTTT. This codes for CASSLTSGNTGELFF. Full variable domain (missing parts from reference TRBV28 and TRBJ2-2): DVKVTQSSRYLVKRTGEKVFLECVQDMDHENMFWYRQDPGLGLRLIYFSYDVKMKEKGDIPEGYSVSREKKERFSLILESASTNQTSMYLCASSLTSGNTGELFFGEGSRLTVL.

The V gene is TRBV10-1, the J gene TRBJ2-2; D perhaps matches TRBD2 (5 bases). CDR3 length equals 14 residues. Per the germline V gene, CDR1 is WNHNN and CDR2 is SYGVQD (reference sequence). V was trimmed by 4 bases and J by 4 bases, leaving 10 bases between them. Written as DNA, the CDR3 is TGCGCCAGCAGTGCGGGGTCCCCCACCGGGGAGCTGTTTTTT. Translated, it gives CASSAGSPTGELFF.

The chain uses TRBV7-5 and TRBJ2-1; no DNA check was done on the table's D call, TRBD2. TRBV7-5 is an annotated pseudogene. The CDR3 has 15 residues. The CDR3 sequence: CVRSCRGETYNEQFF. CDR3 nucleotide sequence: TGTGTCAGAAGCTGTCGGGGGGAGACCTACAATGAGCAGTTCTTC.

The rearrangement links TRBV10-3 to TRBJ1-2; no clear D. Germline assignment: CDR1 ENHRY and CDR2 SYGVKD. V was shortened by 6 bases and J by 4 bases, with 12 bases between the two germline ends. CDR3 length: 13 amino acids. The CDR3 DNA reads as TGTGCCATCAGGGAGACTGAACCCTATGGCTACACCTTC. Translation: CAIRETEPYGYTF.

The chain is built from TRBV29-1 and TRBJ1-1, with D perhaps TRBD1 (5 bases). CDR1 is SQVTM and CDR2 is ANQGSEA in the germline V gene. CDR3 size: 12 residues. With 7 bases removed from V and 0 bases from J, the gap between germline ends came to 9 bases. The CDR3 nucleotides are TGCAGCGGCGGACATCTGAACACTGAAGCTTTCTTT. Its protein product is CSGGHLNTEAFF. The full variable domain, completed using reference TRBV29-1 and TRBJ1-1, is SAVISQKPSRDICQRGTSLTIQCQVDSQVTMMFWYRQQPGQSLTLIATANQGSEATYESGFVIDKFPISRPNLTFSTLTVSNMSPEDSSIYLCSGGHLNTEAFFGQGTRLTVV.

The rearrangement links TRBV2 to TRBJ1-5; no clear D gene. The germline V and J ends were trimmed by 2 bases and 4 bases, with 12 bases remaining between them. Germline V gene data show CDR1 as SNHLY and CDR2 as FYNNEI. CDR3 length equals 15 residues. The CDR3 DNA reads as TGTGCCAGCAGTGAAAATGGAGGAGCAAATCAGCCCCAGCATTTT. It is translated as CASSENGGANQPQHF.

This chain connects TRBV15 to TRBJ1-1, with 9 nucleotides matching TRBD1. V shed 4 bases and J 5 bases; nucleotides not matched to a gene: 8. The CDR3 sequence is 15 residues long. The V gene's germline CDR1 is LNHNV and CDR2 YYDKDF (reference sequence). In nucleotides, the CDR3 is TGTGCCACCAGCATAGCCGGGACAGGGAAGACTGAAGCTTTCTTT. Protein: CATSIAGTGKTEAFF.

The CDR3 sequence is CASSTGTSETDTQYF. CDR3 in DNA: TGTGCCAGCAGTACCGGGACTAGCGAGACAGATACGCAGTATTTT. V and J are TRBV6-4 and TRBJ2-3; 10 bases align to TRBD2. J was trimmed by 3 bases and V by 5 bases; bases with no gene match: 5. CDR1 and CDR2 from the germline V gene are MRHNA and SNTAGT. The CDR3 is 15 amino acids.

The chain carries TRBV5-4 and TRBJ2-5, with 7 positions matching TRBD2. J gave up 2 bases and V 4 bases, and 11 bases lay outside the gene matches. The germline CDR1 and CDR2 sequences are SGHNT and YYREEE (reference sequence). This CDR3 spans 16 amino acids. The CDR3 DNA sequence: TGTGCCAGCAGCCCCTCAGGCGGGAGACAGCAAGAGACCCAGTACTTC. Translated: CASSPSGGRQQETQYF.

The chain is built from TRBV29-1 and TRBJ2-3; 15 nucleotides align to TRBD2. Germline lookup yields CDR1 SQVTM and CDR2 ANQGSEA. Trimming cost V 6 bases and J 6 bases; bases outside gene matches: 7. This CDR3 has 15 amino acids. The DNA of the CDR3 is TGCAGCGTACGTCCCGGGACTAGCGGGGGGGATACGCAGTATTTT. Amino acid sequence: CSVRPGTSGGDTQYF.

In nucleotides, the CDR3 is TGTGCCAGCAGCTTACGGGCGGGGGGGCTATCCTACGAGCAGTACTTC. Protein sequence: CASSLRAGGLSYEQYF. This rearrangement joins TRBV7-2 to TRBJ2-7, with 9 bases fitting TRBD2. The ends lost 2 bases at V and 1 base at J; junction bases unmatched: 6. CDR1 is SGHTA and CDR2 is FQGNSA in the germline V gene. This CDR3 spans 16 amino acids. The whole variable domain, filled in from reference TRBV7-2 and TRBJ2-7, reads GAGVSQSPSNKVTEKGKDVELRCDPISGHTALYWYRQSLGQGLEFLIYFQGNSAPDKSGLPSDRFSAERTGGSVSTLTIQRTQQEDSAVYLCASSLRAGGLSYEQYFGPGTRLTVT.

The chain carries TRBV7-2 and TRBJ2-7; 12 nucleotides match TRBD1. The CDR3 extends over 18 amino acids. J gave up 5 bases and V 3 bases, and 14 bases lay outside the gene matches. Germline V gene sequence: CDR1 SGHTA, CDR2 FQGNSA. This CDR3 is CASSFAPRPGQGANEQYF. The CDR3 coding sequence is TGTGCCAGCAGCTTCGCCCCCCGCCCGGGACAGGGGGCGAACGAGCAGTACTTC.

The chain uses TRBV27 and TRBJ1-5; unclear D gene. Per the germline V gene, CDR1 is MNHEY and CDR2 is SMNVEV (reference sequence). V was clipped by 2 bases and J by 6 bases, with 11 bases between them. There are 14 residues in the CDR3. The CDR3 sequence: CASSLTPTGQPQHF. CDR3 nucleotide sequence: TGTGCCAGCAGTTTAACCCCTACGGGTCAGCCCCAGCATTTT.

J is TRBJ2-2 and V is TRBV27; 8 bases match TRBD2. V trimming: 3 bases; J trimming: 0 bases; junction bases outside the gene matches: 3. This CDR3 is 16 amino acids long. Looked up from germline, CDR1 is MNHEY and CDR2 is SMNVEV (reference sequence). CDR3 nucleotides: TGTGCCAGCAGTTTTTCGACTAGCGCGAACACCGGGGAGCTGTTTTTT. The encoded protein is CASSFSTSANTGELFF.

The V call is TRBV2, the J call TRBJ1-3; D gene ambiguous. The CDR3 contains 14 residues. Germline V gene data show CDR1 as SNHLY and CDR2 as FYNNEI. V was clipped by 2 bases and J by 0 bases, with 5 bases between them. The CDR3 reads CASSESSSGNTIYF. Written as DNA, the CDR3 is TGTGCCAGCAGTGAAAGTAGCTCTGGAAACACCATATATTTT.